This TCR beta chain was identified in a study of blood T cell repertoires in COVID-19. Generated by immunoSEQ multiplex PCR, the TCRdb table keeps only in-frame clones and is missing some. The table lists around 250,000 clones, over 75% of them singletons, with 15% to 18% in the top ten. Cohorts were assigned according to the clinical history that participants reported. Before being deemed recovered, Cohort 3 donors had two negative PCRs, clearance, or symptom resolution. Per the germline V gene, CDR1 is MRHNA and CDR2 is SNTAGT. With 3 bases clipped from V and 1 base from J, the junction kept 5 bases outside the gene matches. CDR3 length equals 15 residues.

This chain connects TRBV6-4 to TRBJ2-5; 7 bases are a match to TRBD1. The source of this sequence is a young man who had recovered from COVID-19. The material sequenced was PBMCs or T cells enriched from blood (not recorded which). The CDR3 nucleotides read TGTGCCAGCAGTGAGATCGCAGGGGGCCAAGAGACCCAGTACTTC. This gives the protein CASSEIAGGQETQYF.